The 13 T cell receptor beta chains below were found in one sample sequenced in a study of cytomegalovirus exposure and HLA in healthy donors. PCR involved 60 Vbeta and 13 Jbeta primers. The data were produced by immunoSEQ multiplex PCR, yet TCRdb's version contains in-frame clones alone and is incomplete. The sample includes approximately 22,000 clones, around 73% of them seen just once. Sample: PBMCs. Receptors originate from a man aged 55-75 years in good health and CMV-seronegative.

The genes are TRBV2 and TRBJ1-4; a possible D gene is TRBD1 (5 bases). V gave up 5 bases and J gave up 4 bases, with 14 bases separating them. This CDR3 spans 15 amino acids. Germline-derived CDR1 and CDR2 are SNHLY and FYNNEI. The chain's CDR3 is CASSSYQGINEKLFF. The CDR3 DNA reads TGTGCCAGCAGTTCCTATCAGGGCATTAATGAAAAACTGTTTTTT.

The chain has TRBV5-4 and TRBJ2-5, with TRBD2 matching 10 bases. V was pared by 4 bases and J by 5 bases, with 8 bases of the junction left unmatched. This CDR3 has 15 amino acids. Germline CDR1 is SGHNT and CDR2 is YYREEE (reference sequence). Here the CDR3 reads CASSPKAGGLETQYF. Here the CDR3 DNA reads TGTGCCAGCAGCCCAAAAGCGGGGGGGCTTGAGACCCAGTACTTC. The variable domain in full, with the rest retrieved from reference TRBV5-4 and TRBJ2-5, is ETGVTQSPTHLIKTRGQQVTLRCSSQSGHNTVSWYQQALGQGPQFIFQYYREEENGRGNFPPRFSGLQFPNYSSELNVNALELDDSALYLCASSPKAGGLETQYFGPGTRLLVL.

Notes on this clone: Germline and junction disagree at one end, which may indicate a read error. The V and J genes are TRBV18 and TRBJ1-2; the match to TRBD1 covers 9 bases. The length of the CDR3 is 14 residues. Germline CDR1 reads KGHSH; CDR2 reads LQKENI. The CDR3 nucleotides read TGTGCCAGCTCACTTGGGACAGGGAACTATGGCTACCCCTTC. Translated, it gives CASSLGTGNYGYPF.

The chain combines TRBV7-2 with TRBJ1-2; 7 bases are shared with TRBD1. J gave up 4 bases and V 5 bases, and 7 bases lay outside the gene matches. The CDR3 covers 14 residues. The germline V gene has CDR1 SGHTA and CDR2 FQGNSA. In DNA, the CDR3 is TGTGCCAGCAGCCCAGTCGGGACAGCCTATGGCTACACCTTC. Encoded protein: CASSPVGTAYGYTF.

The sample holds a few counts of this clone. The V call is TRBV28, the J call TRBJ1-1, with D possibly matching TRBD1 (6 bases). The V end lost 10 bases, the J end lost 4 bases, and 10 bases lay between the germline ends. Germline CDR1 is MDHEN and CDR2 is SYDVKM. The CDR3 length is 11 residues. The CDR3 here is CATGQPTEAFF. The DNA for the CDR3 is TGTGCCACCGGACAGCCCACTGAAGCTTTCTTT.

This clone was observed once. The gene calls are TRBV27 and TRBJ2-7, with TRBD1 identical over 8 bases. Germline trimming cut 5 bases from V and 6 bases from J; bases unmatched to any gene: 12. The CDR3 has 15 residues. The germline V gene has CDR1 MNHEY and CDR2 SMNVEV (reference sequence). CDR3 in amino acids: CASSDLRAGGSEQYF. CDR3 nucleotide sequence: TGTGCCAGCAGTGATTTACGGGCAGGGGGCTCCGAGCAGTACTTC.

V and J are TRBV29-1 and TRBJ2-3; D is perhaps TRBD2 (5 bases). There are 12 residues in the CDR3. In germline, CDR1 is SQVTM, CDR2 ANQGSEA. V lost 3 bases, J lost 3 bases, and 7 bases lay in between. The CDR3 loop is CSVERDTDTQYF. The CDR3 nucleotides read TGCAGCGTTGAGAGGGATACAGATACGCAGTATTTT.

The J gene is TRBJ2-5, the V gene TRBV18, with 9 bases matching TRBD1. Germline trimming cut 3 bases from V and 5 bases from J; bases unmatched to any gene: 1. The CDR3 covers 13 residues. Germline assignment: CDR1 KGHSH and CDR2 LQKENI. The chain's CDR3 is CASSPTGGETQYF. Written as DNA, the CDR3 is TGTGCCAGCTCACCGACAGGGGGGGAGACCCAGTACTTC.

The J gene is TRBJ1-2, the V gene TRBV5-8; D uncertain. The CDR3 totals 10 residues. V shed 4 bases and J shed 8 bases, with 6 bases lying between them. Germline CDR1 SGHTS, CDR2 YDEGEE. Here the CDR3 DNA reads TGTGCCAGCAGCCTCCTGGGCTACACCTTC. Its translation is CASSLLGYTF.

The gene calls are TRBV6-1 and TRBJ1-6; D unclear. Per germline, CDR1 MNHNS and CDR2 SASEGT. The V end was cut by 4 bases, the J end by 8 bases, with 15 bases between. The CDR3 is 15 amino acids. For the CDR3, the DNA is TGTGCCAGCAGTGGTGGTAAGGGCGGGGATTCACCCCTCCACTTT. It translates to CASSGGKGGDSPLHF.

The rearrangement joins TRBV5-6 to TRBJ1-2; 8 positions agree with TRBD1. J lost 4 bases, V lost 2 bases, and 7 bases had no gene match. The CDR3 contains 15 residues. In germline, CDR1 is SGHDT, CDR2 YYEEEE. CDR3 coding DNA: TGTGCCAGCAGCTTCCAACGGACAGGGCTCTATGGCTACACCTTC. The encoded protein is CASSFQRTGLYGYTF.

This clone showed up just a few times. V usage is TRBV6-1 and J usage is TRBJ1-6; TRBD1 might be the D (6 bases). Germline CDR1 MNHNS, CDR2 SASEGT. V was trimmed by 3 bases and J by 7 bases, leaving 13 bases between them. The CDR3 runs to 15 residues. CDR3 sequence (DNA): TGTGCCAGCAGTGACCTCAGGGGTCGGAATTCACCCCTCCACTTT. As protein: CASSDLRGRNSPLHF.

In this sample, this clone is medium-sized. The gene calls are TRBV7-9 and TRBJ1-1; D may be TRBD1 (6 bases). V shed 5 bases and J shed 5 bases, with 9 bases lying between them. Looked up from germline, CDR1 is SEHNR and CDR2 is FQNEAQ (reference sequence). This CDR3 has 12 residues. The CDR3 bases are TGTGCCAGCAGCCCGAGGGGGACTGAAGCTTTCTTT. Translating it yields CASSPRGTEAFF.